Listed below are T cell receptor beta chains from one sample, sequenced in a study of shared clonotypes between healthy human individuals. Assay: immunoSEQ multiplex PCR; the TCRdb copy retains only in-frame clones and omits some. Of fewer than 650,000 clones in the sample, less than 80% were seen once. Sequencing input: PBMCs. The receptors here all came from a woman between 40 and 50 years old in good health. Some clones in this sample may be carry-over from other donors' samples. The conserved cysteine and the conserved F or W are not part of the CDR3 here. Each record gives: CDR3 protein, V gene, clone size, J gene. Expanded clones are given a class, and other clones once, few, many or no size at all.

CDR3 protein: ASKSGGGYTGELF; V gene: TRBV2; clone size: -; J gene: TRBJ2-2
CDR3 protein: ASSLQGNTEAF; V gene: TRBV2; clone size: -; J gene: TRBJ1-1
CDR3 protein: ASSPQGGNQPQH; V gene: TRBV18; clone size: many; J gene: TRBJ1-5
CDR3 protein: ASSKTLYEQY; V gene: TRBV14; clone size: -; J gene: TRBJ2-7
CDR3 protein: ASSYLTGQGAYGYT; V gene: TRBV6-5; clone size: -; J gene: TRBJ1-2
CDR3 protein: ASSLGGYGGTTNEKLF; V gene: TRBV28; clone size: -; J gene: TRBJ1-4
CDR3 protein: ASSTRGREAF; V gene: TRBV19; clone size: -; J gene: TRBJ1-1
CDR3 protein: ASSRDFAGELF; V gene: TRBV5-4; clone size: -; J gene: TRBJ2-2
CDR3 protein: ASSFRGAYSGANVLT; V gene: TRBV28; clone size: -; J gene: TRBJ2-6
CDR3 protein: ASSLDGGSYNEQF; V gene: TRBV5-1; clone size: -; J gene: TRBJ2-1
CDR3 protein: ASSLGSGELF; V gene: TRBV5-1; clone size: -; J gene: TRBJ2-2
CDR3 protein: ASSVQGAGRDTQY; V gene: TRBV27; clone size: few; J gene: TRBJ2-3
CDR3 protein: AWKLPGLAGGPNEQF; V gene: TRBV30; clone size: -; J gene: TRBJ2-1
CDR3 protein: ASSFDSSAAYEQY; V gene: TRBV5-1; clone size: -; J gene: TRBJ2-7
CDR3 protein: ASSSPSSYEQY; V gene: TRBV28; clone size: once; J gene: -
CDR3 protein: ASSQEGNSPWELF; V gene: TRBV4-3; clone size: -; J gene: TRBJ2-2
CDR3 protein: ASRGTGNTIY; V gene: TRBV28; clone size: -; J gene: TRBJ1-3
CDR3 protein: ASSLVGGNQPQH; V gene: TRBV11-2; clone size: -; J gene: TRBJ1-5
CDR3 protein: SVETSTETQY; V gene: TRBV29-1; clone size: few; J gene: TRBJ2-5
CDR3 protein: ASSVDSLSNTEAF; V gene: TRBV9; clone size: -; J gene: TRBJ1-1